This is a list of T cell receptor beta chains from one sample in a study of identical twins. TCRdb used MiXCR to reprocess the 5' RACE reads, holding one entry per CDR3 protein. This sample has roughly 290,000 distinct CDR3 sequences, with roughly 9% found just once. This same sample was also taken into another study, of yellow fever vaccine responses in identical twins.

The sequencing input was CD8+ T cells sorted from blood. The receptors come from a woman between 18 and 30 years old in good health. CDR3s include the opening cysteine and the closing phenylalanine or tryptophan. Each record gives: clone size, V gene, D gene, J gene, CDR3 protein, CDR3 DNA. The D gene is left open where the match is weak. A clone size is listed for some rows: how often the clone was seen (once, few, many), or a class if it is expanded.

-	TRBV7-9	TRBD1	TRBJ2-3	CASSDADRALSTDTQYF	TGTGCCAGCAGCGATGCGGACAGGGCGTTGAGCACAGATACGCAGTATTTT
few	TRBV12-3/TRBV12-4	TRBD1	TRBJ2-3	CASSRTGLTDTQYF	TGTGCCAGCAGCCGGACAGGACTCACAGATACGCAGTATTTT
-	TRBV15	TRBD1	TRBJ2-5	CATSSRDSPKETQYF	TGTGCCACCAGCTCACGGGACAGTCCCAAAGAGACCCAGTACTTC
few	TRBV4-2	TRBD1	TRBJ2-7	CASSPLSPTGTSGYF	TGTGCCAGCAGCCCCCTCTCTCCGACAGGGACCTCCGGGTACTTC
-	TRBV9	TRBD2	TRBJ2-7	CASSAGLAGGPGEQYF	TGTGCCAGCAGCGCAGGACTAGCGGGAGGGCCTGGCGAGCAGTACTTC
many	TRBV28	-	TRBJ2-3	CASSGGPTSREDTQYF	TGTGCCAGCAGTGGGGGACCGACCAGCCGTGAAGATACGCAGTATTTT
many	TRBV4-2	-	TRBJ2-5	CASSIHRTQETQYF	TGTGCCAGCAGCATCCACCGCACCCAAGAGACCCAGTACTTC
many	TRBV4-3	-	TRBJ2-7	CASSQDQGRGYEQYF	TGCGCCAGCAGCCAAGATCAGGGAAGGGGCTACGAGCAGTACTTC
few	TRBV3-1	-	TRBJ2-7	CASSHPLDSSYEQYF	TGTGCCAGCAGCCACCCCTTGGACAGCTCCTACGAGCAGTACTTC
once	TRBV15	-	TRBJ2-7	CATSSRQGDCYEQYF	TGTGCCACCAGCTCGCGGCAGGGGGACTGCTACGAGCAGTACTTC
-	TRBV20-1	TRBD2	TRBJ2-7	CSKREGSSYEQYF	TGCAGTAAGCGGGAGGGGAGCTCCTACGAGCAGTACTTC
-	TRBV10-2	-	TRBJ2-3	CASLYGTPLGDTQYF	TGCGCCAGCCTTTACGGGACTCCTTTGGGAGATACGCAGTATTTT
many	TRBV24-1	-	TRBJ2-3	CATSDLHSADTQYF	TGTGCCACCAGTGATTTGCACTCCGCAGATACGCAGTATTTT
many	TRBV12-5	-	TRBJ1-2	CASASGYGYTF	TGTGCTAGTGCCTCGGGATATGGCTACACCTTC
few	TRBV28	-	TRBJ2-7	CASTPTPYYEQYF	TGTGCCAGCACCCCAACCCCCTACTACGAGCAGTACTTC
many	TRBV7-9	TRBD2	TRBJ2-7	CASSAPLAGGAYEQYF	TGTGCCAGCAGCGCCCCACTAGCGGGGGGCGCCTACGAGCAGTACTTC
-	TRBV19	-	TRBJ1-5	CASSYGPIRNQPQHF	TGTGCCAGTAGTTACGGACCCATTAGGAATCAGCCCCAGCATTTT
few	TRBV24-1	TRBD2	TRBJ2-1	CATSDPRHYGTSGNNEQFF	TGTGCCACCAGTGACCCCCGTCATTATGGGACTAGCGGGAACAATGAGCAGTTCTTC
few	TRBV3-1	TRBD2	TRBJ2-1	CASSPSGVAGNEQFF	TGTGCCAGCAGCCCTAGCGGGGTCGCGGGCAATGAGCAGTTCTTC
-	TRBV20-1	TRBD2	TRBJ2-1	CSGLTSGANNEQFF	TGCAGTGGTCTTACTAGCGGCGCTAACAATGAGCAGTTCTTC
-	TRBV20-1	TRBD2	TRBJ2-7	CSARIAGELREQYF	TGCAGTGCTAGAATAGCGGGAGAACTCCGCGAGCAGTACTTC
many	TRBV5-1	TRBD1	TRBJ2-7	CASSLGGQVYEQYF	TGCGCCAGCAGCTTAGGCGGACAGGTCTACGAGCAGTACTTC
few	TRBV10-3	-	TRBJ1-3	CAISEEDFSGNTIYF	TGTGCCATCAGTGAGGAGGATTTCTCTGGAAACACCATATATTTT
-	TRBV5-6	-	TRBJ2-1	CASSLPDLSSYNEQFF	TGTGCCAGCAGCTTGCCGGACCTGAGCTCCTACAATGAGCAGTTCTTC
many	TRBV27	-	TRBJ2-5	CASSWVGPSTGETQYF	TGTGCCAGCAGTTGGGTCGGACCCTCGACTGGGGAGACCCAGTACTTC
few	TRBV4-2	TRBD1	TRBJ1-5	CASSPGTAFGVGNQPQHF	TGTGCCAGCAGCCCTGGGACAGCCTTCGGTGTTGGCAATCAGCCCCAGCATTTT
few	TRBV28	-	TRBJ2-5	CASSLYQGGETQYF	TGTGCCAGCAGTTTATACCAGGGTGGGGAGACCCAGTACTTC
once	TRBV20-1	TRBD1	TRBJ2-7	CSARDLRGQGAYEQYF	TGCAGTGCTAGAGATCTTAGGGGACAGGGGGCCTACGAGCAGTACTTC
many	TRBV5-4	-	TRBJ2-1	CASSPGKGWGNEQFF	TGTGCCAGCAGCCCCGGAAAAGGGTGGGGAAATGAGCAGTTCTTC
many	TRBV6-5	-	TRBJ2-5	CATGEGETQYF	TGTGCCACAGGGGAAGGGGAGACCCAGTACTTC
many	TRBV15	-	TRBJ1-2	CATSRDTAGPVGYTF	TGTGCCACCAGCAGAGATACTGCTGGGCCCGTAGGCTACACCTTC
many	TRBV4-2	-	TRBJ2-2	CASRGRDVNTGELFF	TGTGCCAGCAGGGGGCGGGACGTGAACACCGGGGAGCTGTTTTTT
few	TRBV11-2	TRBD1	TRBJ2-4	CASSFPGTGEVTKNIQYF	TGTGCCAGCAGCTTTCCCGGGACAGGGGAAGTAACCAAAAACATTCAGTACTTC
few	TRBV6-2/TRBV6-3	TRBD1	TRBJ2-3	CASSPTGEADTQYF	TGTGCCAGCAGCCCGACAGGGGAGGCAGATACGCAGTATTTT
few	TRBV13	-	TRBJ1-5	CASSFPSGCLNQPQHF	TGTGCCAGCAGCTTCCCGAGCGGATGTCTCAATCAGCCCCAGCATTTT
-	TRBV6-5	-	TRBJ2-7	CASSWLGRRNEQYF	TGTGCCAGCAGTTGGTTAGGCAGGAGGAACGAGCAGTACTTC
once	TRBV27	TRBD1	TRBJ2-5	CASSVRDRGQETQYF	TGTGCCAGCAGTGTCCGGGACAGGGGGCAAGAGACCCAGTACTTC
many	TRBV6-5	-	TRBJ2-1	CASSLLGGAGNEQFF	TGTGCCAGCAGTTTACTAGGGGGGGCGGGGAATGAGCAGTTCTTC
few	TRBV24-1	-	TRBJ2-1	CATSDFGKEQFF	TGTGCCACCAGTGATTTCGGCAAAGAGCAGTTCTTC
many	TRBV3-1	-	TRBJ2-3	CASSHWSSTDTQYF	TGTGCCAGCAGCCATTGGAGTAGCACAGATACGCAGTATTTT
few	TRBV9	TRBD1	TRBJ2-7	CASSVAGQGPYEQYF	TGTGCCAGCAGCGTAGCGGGACAGGGTCCCTACGAGCAGTACTTC
few	TRBV7-9	-	TRBJ2-7	CASSFWGQGLHYEQYF	TGTGCCAGCAGCTTCTGGGGCCAGGGCTTACACTACGAGCAGTACTTC
many	TRBV20-1	TRBD2	TRBJ2-1	CSARTSGGGTGQFF	TGCAGTGCTAGAACTAGCGGGGGTGGTACGGGGCAGTTCTTC
-	TRBV12-3/TRBV12-4	TRBD1	TRBJ2-1	CASVDFRTGANEQFF	TGTGCCAGCGTTGATTTTAGGACAGGGGCCAATGAGCAGTTCTTC
few	TRBV20-1	TRBD2	TRBJ2-5	CSARDTMGGGPGETQYF	TGCAGTGCTAGAGATACTATGGGCGGGGGGCCAGGGGAGACCCAGTACTTC
many	TRBV11-1	TRBD2	TRBJ2-2	CASSYGTSGAKGNTGELFF	TGTGCCAGCAGCTACGGGACTAGCGGAGCGAAAGGGAACACCGGGGAGCTGTTTTTT
few	TRBV14	-	TRBJ1-1	CASSQDDHGDTEAFF	TGTGCCAGCAGCCAGGACGACCACGGGGACACTGAAGCTTTCTTT
-	TRBV4-1	TRBD1	TRBJ2-7	CASSQGRTGFAYEQYF	TGCGCCAGCAGCCAGGGACGGACAGGGTTCGCCTACGAGCAGTACTTC
few	TRBV11-3	TRBD2	TRBJ2-1	CASSLEGLAGNYNEQFF	TGTGCCAGCAGCTTAGAGGGATTAGCGGGGAACTACAATGAGCAGTTCTTC
many	TRBV12-3/TRBV12-4	-	TRBJ2-7	CASSIRDPNYEQYF	TGTGCCAGCAGTATCCGGGACCCGAACTACGAGCAGTACTTC